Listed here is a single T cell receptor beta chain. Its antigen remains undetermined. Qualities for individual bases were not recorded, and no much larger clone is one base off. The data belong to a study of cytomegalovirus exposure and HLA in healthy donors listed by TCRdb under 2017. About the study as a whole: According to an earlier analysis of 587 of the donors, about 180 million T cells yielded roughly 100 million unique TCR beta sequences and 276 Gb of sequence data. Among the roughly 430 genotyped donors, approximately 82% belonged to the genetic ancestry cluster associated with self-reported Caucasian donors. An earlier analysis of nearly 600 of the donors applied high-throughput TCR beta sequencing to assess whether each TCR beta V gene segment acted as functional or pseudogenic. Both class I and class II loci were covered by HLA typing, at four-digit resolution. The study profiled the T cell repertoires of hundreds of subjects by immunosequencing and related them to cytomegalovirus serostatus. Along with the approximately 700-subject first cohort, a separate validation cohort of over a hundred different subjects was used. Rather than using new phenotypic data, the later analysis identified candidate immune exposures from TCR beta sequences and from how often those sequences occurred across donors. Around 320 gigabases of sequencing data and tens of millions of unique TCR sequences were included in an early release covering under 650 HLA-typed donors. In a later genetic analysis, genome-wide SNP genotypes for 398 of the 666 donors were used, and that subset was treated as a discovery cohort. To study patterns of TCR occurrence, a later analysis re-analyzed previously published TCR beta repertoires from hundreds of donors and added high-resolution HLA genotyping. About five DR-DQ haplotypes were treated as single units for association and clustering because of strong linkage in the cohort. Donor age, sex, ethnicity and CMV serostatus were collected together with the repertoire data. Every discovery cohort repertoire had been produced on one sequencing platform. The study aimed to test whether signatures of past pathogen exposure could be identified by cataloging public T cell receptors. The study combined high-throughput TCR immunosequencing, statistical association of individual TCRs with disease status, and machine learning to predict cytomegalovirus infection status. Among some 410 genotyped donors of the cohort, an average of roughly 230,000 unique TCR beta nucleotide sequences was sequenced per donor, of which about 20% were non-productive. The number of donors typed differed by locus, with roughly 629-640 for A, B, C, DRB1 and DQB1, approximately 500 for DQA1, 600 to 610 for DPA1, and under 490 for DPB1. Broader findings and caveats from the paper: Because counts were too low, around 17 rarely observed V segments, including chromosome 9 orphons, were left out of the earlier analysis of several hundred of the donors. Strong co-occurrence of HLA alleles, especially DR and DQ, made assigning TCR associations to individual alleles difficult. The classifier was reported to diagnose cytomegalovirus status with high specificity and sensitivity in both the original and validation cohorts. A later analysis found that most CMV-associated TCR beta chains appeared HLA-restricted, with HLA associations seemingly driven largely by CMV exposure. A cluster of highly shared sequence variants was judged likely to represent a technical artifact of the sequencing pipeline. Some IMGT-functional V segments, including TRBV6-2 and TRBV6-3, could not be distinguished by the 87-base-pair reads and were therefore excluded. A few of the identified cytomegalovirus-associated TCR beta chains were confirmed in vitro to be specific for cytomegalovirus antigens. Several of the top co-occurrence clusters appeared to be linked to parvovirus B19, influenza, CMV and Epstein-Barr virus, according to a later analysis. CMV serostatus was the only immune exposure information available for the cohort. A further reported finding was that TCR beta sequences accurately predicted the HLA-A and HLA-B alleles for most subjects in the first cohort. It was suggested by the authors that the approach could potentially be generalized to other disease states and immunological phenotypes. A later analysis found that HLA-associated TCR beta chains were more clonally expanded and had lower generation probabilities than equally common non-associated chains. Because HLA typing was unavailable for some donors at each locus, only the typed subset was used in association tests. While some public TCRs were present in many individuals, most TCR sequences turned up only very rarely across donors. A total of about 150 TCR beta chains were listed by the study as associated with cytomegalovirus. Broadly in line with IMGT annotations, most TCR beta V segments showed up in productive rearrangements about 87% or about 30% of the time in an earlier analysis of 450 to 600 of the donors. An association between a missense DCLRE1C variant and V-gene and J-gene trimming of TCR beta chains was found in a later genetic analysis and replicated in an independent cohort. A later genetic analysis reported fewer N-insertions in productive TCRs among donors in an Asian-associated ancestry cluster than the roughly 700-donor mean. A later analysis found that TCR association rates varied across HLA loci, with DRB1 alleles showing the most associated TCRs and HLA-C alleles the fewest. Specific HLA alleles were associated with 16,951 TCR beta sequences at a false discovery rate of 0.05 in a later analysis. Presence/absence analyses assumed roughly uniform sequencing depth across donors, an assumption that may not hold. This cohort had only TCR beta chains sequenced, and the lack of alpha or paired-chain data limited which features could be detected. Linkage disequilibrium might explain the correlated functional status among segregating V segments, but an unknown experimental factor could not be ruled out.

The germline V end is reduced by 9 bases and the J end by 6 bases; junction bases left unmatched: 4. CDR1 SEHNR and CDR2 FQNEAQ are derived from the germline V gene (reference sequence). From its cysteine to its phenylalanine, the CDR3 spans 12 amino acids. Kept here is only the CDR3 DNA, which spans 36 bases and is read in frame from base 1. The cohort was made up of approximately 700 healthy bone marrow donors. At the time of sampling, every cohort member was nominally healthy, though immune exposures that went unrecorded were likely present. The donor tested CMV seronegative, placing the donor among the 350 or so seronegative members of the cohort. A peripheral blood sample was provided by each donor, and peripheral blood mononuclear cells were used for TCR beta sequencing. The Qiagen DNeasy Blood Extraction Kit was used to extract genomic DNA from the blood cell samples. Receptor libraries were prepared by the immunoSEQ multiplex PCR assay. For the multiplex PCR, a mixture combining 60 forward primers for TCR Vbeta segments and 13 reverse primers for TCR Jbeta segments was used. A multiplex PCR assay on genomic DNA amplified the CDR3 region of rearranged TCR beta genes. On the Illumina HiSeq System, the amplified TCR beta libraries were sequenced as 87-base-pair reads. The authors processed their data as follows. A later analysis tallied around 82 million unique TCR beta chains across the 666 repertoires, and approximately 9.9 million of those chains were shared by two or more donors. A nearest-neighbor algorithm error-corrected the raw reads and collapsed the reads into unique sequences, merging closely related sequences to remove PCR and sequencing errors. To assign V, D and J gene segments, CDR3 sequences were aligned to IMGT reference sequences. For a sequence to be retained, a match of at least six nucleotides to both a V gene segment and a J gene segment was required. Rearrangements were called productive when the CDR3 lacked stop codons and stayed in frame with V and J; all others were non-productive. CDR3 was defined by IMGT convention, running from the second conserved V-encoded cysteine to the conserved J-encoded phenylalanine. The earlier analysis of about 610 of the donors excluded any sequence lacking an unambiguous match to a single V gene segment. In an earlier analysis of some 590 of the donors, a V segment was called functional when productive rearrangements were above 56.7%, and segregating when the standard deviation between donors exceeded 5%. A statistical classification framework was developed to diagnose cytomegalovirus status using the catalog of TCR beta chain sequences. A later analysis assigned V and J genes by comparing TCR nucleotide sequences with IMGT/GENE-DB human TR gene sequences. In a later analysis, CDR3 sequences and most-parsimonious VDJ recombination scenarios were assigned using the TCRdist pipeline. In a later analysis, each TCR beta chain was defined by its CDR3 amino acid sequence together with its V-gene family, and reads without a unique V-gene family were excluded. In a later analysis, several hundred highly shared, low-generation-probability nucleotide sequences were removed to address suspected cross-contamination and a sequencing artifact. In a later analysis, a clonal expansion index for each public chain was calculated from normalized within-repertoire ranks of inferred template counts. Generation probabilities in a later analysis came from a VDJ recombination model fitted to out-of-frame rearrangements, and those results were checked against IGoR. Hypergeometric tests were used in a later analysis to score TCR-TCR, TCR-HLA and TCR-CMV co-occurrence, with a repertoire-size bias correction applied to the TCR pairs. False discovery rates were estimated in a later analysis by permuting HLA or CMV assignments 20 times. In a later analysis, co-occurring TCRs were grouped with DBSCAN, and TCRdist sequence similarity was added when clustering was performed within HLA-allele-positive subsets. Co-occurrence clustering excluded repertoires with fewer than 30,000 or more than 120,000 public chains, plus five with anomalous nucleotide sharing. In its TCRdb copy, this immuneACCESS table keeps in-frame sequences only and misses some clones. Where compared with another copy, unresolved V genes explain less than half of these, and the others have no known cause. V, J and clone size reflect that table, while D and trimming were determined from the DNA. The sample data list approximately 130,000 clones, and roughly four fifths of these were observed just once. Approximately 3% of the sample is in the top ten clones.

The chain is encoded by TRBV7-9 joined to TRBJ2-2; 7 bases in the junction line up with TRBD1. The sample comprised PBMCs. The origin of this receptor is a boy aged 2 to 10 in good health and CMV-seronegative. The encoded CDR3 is CASPQGAGELFF. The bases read TGTGCCAGTCCCCAGGGGGCCGGGGAGCTGTTTTTT.